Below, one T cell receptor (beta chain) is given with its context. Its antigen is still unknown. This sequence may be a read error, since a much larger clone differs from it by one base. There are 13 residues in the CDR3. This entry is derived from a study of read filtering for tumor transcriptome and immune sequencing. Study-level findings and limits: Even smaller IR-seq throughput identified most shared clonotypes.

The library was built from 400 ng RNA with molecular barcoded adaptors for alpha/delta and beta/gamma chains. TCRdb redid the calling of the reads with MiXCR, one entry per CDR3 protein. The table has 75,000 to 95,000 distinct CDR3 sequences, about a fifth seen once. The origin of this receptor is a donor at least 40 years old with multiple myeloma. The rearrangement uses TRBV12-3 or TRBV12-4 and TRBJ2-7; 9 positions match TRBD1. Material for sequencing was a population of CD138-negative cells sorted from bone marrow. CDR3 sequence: CACSTDRGAEQYF. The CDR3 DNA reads TGTGCCTGCAGCACCGACAGGGGGGCCGAGCAGTACTTC.